The 8 T cell receptor beta chains presented below share a single source sample, sequenced in a study of cytomegalovirus exposure and HLA in healthy donors. PCR amplification relied on 60 Vbeta primers (plus 13 Jbeta primers). TCRdb's copy holds only in-frame clones and misses some; the assay was immunoSEQ multiplex PCR. The listing contains about 210,000 clones. Sequenced material: PBMCs. The receptors were sampled from a woman in her twenties or thirties in good health and CMV-seropositive.

The genes are TRBV30 and TRBJ2-7; D uncertain. Germline-derived CDR1 and CDR2 are GTSNPN and SVGIG (reference sequence). V was shortened by 0 bases and J by 5 bases, with 8 bases between the two germline ends. The CDR3 runs to 12 residues. The CDR3 DNA is TGTGCCTGGAGTGTAAGTAGCCACGAGCAGTACTTC. Its protein product is CAWSVSSHEQYF.

The genes are TRBV19 and TRBJ1-5; D is ambiguous. The V and J ends lost 5 bases and 4 bases respectively, with 9 bases between them. This CDR3 contains 13 residues. In germline, CDR1 is LNHDA, CDR2 SQIVND (reference sequence). The CDR3 nucleotides read TGTGCCAGTAGTTTCCACACAAATCAGCCCCAGCATTTT. Protein sequence: CASSFHTNQPQHF.

V is TRBV7-2 and J is TRBJ2-1; TRBD2 matches at 11 bases. V dropped 3 bases and J dropped 4; count of bases not matched to a gene: 2. In germline, CDR1 is SGHTA, CDR2 FQGNSA. The CDR3 spans 15 residues. The CDR3 nucleotides read TGTGCCAGCAGCTTCATAGCGGGAGGGTACAATGAGCAGTTCTTC. Protein: CASSFIAGGYNEQFF.

Comments on this clone: In the same sample, other DNA sequences code for this CDR3. The genes are TRBV2 and TRBJ2-3; possibly TRBD1 for D (6 bases). Germline-derived CDR1 and CDR2 are SNHLY and FYNNEI. V gave up 7 bases and J gave up 5 bases, with 16 bases separating them. This CDR3 is built from 14 residues. The CDR3 DNA follows: TGTGCCAGCAAGGTACAGGGTGGATTAGATACGCAGTATTTT. Its translation is CASKVQGGLDTQYF.

V and J are TRBV7-6 and TRBJ2-1, with 8 positions matching TRBD2. This CDR3 spans 13 amino acids. Trimming removed 8 bases from V and 12 bases from J; junction bases left unmatched: 12. Germline V gives CDR1 SGHVS, CDR2 FNYEAQ. The DNA of the CDR3 is TGTGCCAGCCGGCCCAGCGGGAGTGGTGGGCAGTTCTTC. It encodes CASRPSGSGGQFF.

This chain uses TRBV13 with TRBJ2-1; 10 positions agree with TRBD2. This CDR3 region has 20 residues. V lost 5 bases, J lost 3 bases, and 19 bases stayed unmatched. CDR1 is PRHDT and CDR2 is FYEKMQ in the germline V gene (reference sequence). The CDR3 bases are TGTGCCAGCAGCCCGCCCGCCCCTCCCGCTAGCGGGAGATTCTACAATGAGCAGTTCTTC. This translates into CASSPPAPPASGRFYNEQFF.

CDR3 protein: CASSDKQDNQPQHF. Here the CDR3 DNA reads TGTGCCAGCAGCGATAAGCAGGACAATCAGCCCCAGCATTTT. The chain uses TRBV2 and TRBJ1-5; no reliable D call. Trimming took off 6 bases at V and 3 bases at J, with 12 bases between the two ends. From germline, CDR1 is SNHLY and CDR2 FYNNEI. CDR3 length: 14 residues. The variable domain in full, completed from reference TRBV2 and TRBJ1-5, reads EPEVTQTPSHQVTQMGQEVILRCVPISNHLYFYWYRQILGQKVEFLVSFYNNEISEKSEIFDDQFSVERPDGSNFTLKIRSTKLEDSAMYFCASSDKQDNQPQHFGDGTRLSIL.

The J gene is TRBJ1-4, the V gene TRBV18; D ambiguous. With 2 bases removed from V and 3 bases from J, the gap between germline ends came to 10 bases. In germline, CDR1 is KGHSH, CDR2 LQKENI. This CDR3 is 15 amino acids long. CDR3 protein: CASSPDWRANEKLFF. Written as DNA, the CDR3 is TGTGCCAGCTCACCAGACTGGCGGGCTAATGAAAAACTGTTTTTT.